This TCR beta chain was identified in a study of blood T cell repertoires in COVID-19. Only one count was recorded for this clone. V lost 4 bases and J 0 bases, leaving 9 bases between the germline ends. The CDR3 has 13 amino acids. Per germline, CDR1 SQVTM and CDR2 ANQGSEA. As handled by the study authors: Reference gene primer amplification gave estimated nucleated cell counts. Data came from immunoSEQ multiplex PCR; TCRdb stores just in-frame clones and leaves some out. D and trimming were read from the DNA, whereas the V and J calls and clone size are those reported in that table. The sample carries about 230,000 clones, approximately 82% recorded once.

This TCR was sampled from a woman in her thirties or forties who had recovered from COVID-19. The chain links TRBV29-1 to TRBJ1-1; D is possibly TRBD1 (5 bases). Sequenced: peripheral blood. The CDR3 DNA reads TGCAGCGTTGGGGGCGCGGTGAACACTGAAGCTTTCTTT. It encodes CSVGGAVNTEAFF.